Following are 32 T cell receptor beta chains from one sample sequenced in a study. Cells sorted as Tregs were CD4+, CD25+ and CD127-/low. TCRdb used MiXCR to reprocess the 5' RACE reads, holding one entry per CDR3 protein. The sample shows under 65,000 distinct CDR3 sequences, less than 25% of them seen only once. The sequenced sample consisted of tumor-infiltrating Tregs sorted from the breast tumor. Every receptor here comes from a female donor with breast cancer.

This clonotype was seen only a few times. The rearrangement links TRBV29-1 to TRBJ1-1, with TRBD1 identical over 11 bases. Trimming took 5 bases from V and 4 from J; bases not matched to a gene: 3. The CDR3 runs 13 residues. Per the germline V gene, CDR1 is SQVTM and CDR2 is ANQGSEA. The CDR3 reads CSVRTGGGTEAFF. DNA for the CDR3: TGCAGCGTTCGGACAGGGGGCGGCACTGAAGCTTTCTTT. The variable domain in full, completed from reference TRBV29-1 and TRBJ1-1, reads SAVISQKPSRDICQRGTSLTIQCQVDSQVTMMFWYRQQPGQSLTLIATANQGSEATYESGFVIDKFPISRPNLTFSTLTVSNMSPEDSSIYLCSVRTGGGTEAFFGQGTRLTVV.

This clonotype was counted between two and nine times. V is TRBV30 and J is TRBJ2-5, with D possibly matching TRBD2 (5 bases). Looked up from germline, CDR1 is GTSNPN and CDR2 is SVGIG (reference sequence). The CDR3 totals 13 residues. Between the trimmed V and J ends, which lost 5 bases and 2 bases, there was a span of 12 bases. As DNA, the CDR3 is TGTGCCTGGTCCCGGGAACTTCAAGAGACCCAGTACTTC. This encodes CAWSRELQETQYF.

This chain joins TRBV7-9 and TRBJ2-2; D is undetermined. The CDR3 is 16 residues long. Trimming cost V 4 bases and J 0 bases, with 12 bases left between them. The germline CDR1 and CDR2 sequences are SEHNR and FQNEAQ (reference sequence). CDR3 in amino acids: CASSSGVYTNTGELFF. CDR3 nucleotide sequence: TGTGCCAGCAGCTCGGGCGTCTACACGAACACCGGGGAGCTGTTTTTT.

In its sample, this clonotype was seen a few times. A much larger clone lies a single base off, so this may be a read error. The V call is TRBV28, the J call TRBJ1-5, with D hard to call. V gave up 5 bases and J gave up 0 bases, with 11 bases separating them. The CDR3 extends over 15 amino acids. In germline, CDR1 is MDHEN, CDR2 SYDVKM. The CDR3 region has the DNA TGTGCCAGCAGTCCGCAACCGGCTAGCAATCAGCCCCAGCATTTT. Protein product: CASSPQPASNQPQHF.

This clonotype has a handful of counts. J is TRBJ2-2 and V is TRBV7-8, with 9 positions matching TRBD1. CDR3 length equals 15 residues. V lost 5 bases, J lost 7 bases, and 8 bases stayed unmatched. The germline V gene encodes CDR1 SGHVS and CDR2 FQNEAQ. In DNA, the CDR3 is TGTGCCAGCAGCCTCCAGACAGGGGGGTTCGGGGAGCTGTTTTTT. This sequence encodes CASSLQTGGFGELFF. Together with reference TRBV7-8 and TRBJ2-2, the CDR3 gives the full variable domain: GAGVSQSPRYKVAKRGQDVALRCDPISGHVSLFWYQQALGQGPEFLTYFQNEAQLDKSGLPSDRFFAERPEGSVSTLKIQRTQQEDSAVYLCASSLQTGGFGELFFGEGSRLTVL.

The gene calls are TRBV7-9 and TRBJ1-1, with D maybe TRBD1 (5 bases). The CDR3 extends over 14 amino acids. CDR1 is SEHNR, CDR2 FQNEAQ, per germline (reference sequence). V lost 2 bases and J 1 base, leaving 8 bases between the germline ends. The CDR3 nucleotides are TGTGCCAGCAGCTTACCAGGGAAGAACACTGAAGCTTTCTTT. Its translation is CASSLPGKNTEAFF. The complete variable domain, with remaining parts taken from reference TRBV7-9 and TRBJ1-1, reads DTGVSQNPRHKITKRGQNVTFRCDPISEHNRLYWYRQTLGQGPEFLTYFQNEAQLEKSRLLSDRFSAERPKGSFSTLEIQRTEQGDSAMYLCASSLPGKNTEAFFGQGTRLTVV.

For the CDR3, the DNA is TGTGCCAGCGTGAGGGAACAGCAAGAGACCCAGTACTTC. Its protein is CASVREQQETQYF. The rearrangement links TRBV2 to TRBJ2-5, with D tentatively TRBD2 (5 bases). There are 13 residues in the CDR3. Germline V CDR1 and CDR2: SNHLY, FYNNEI. V dropped 8 bases and J dropped 2 bases, with 12 bases sitting between them. Full variable domain (missing parts from reference TRBV2 and TRBJ2-5): EPEVTQTPSHQVTQMGQEVILRCVPISNHLYFYWYRQILGQKVEFLVSFYNNEISEKSEIFDDQFSVERPDGSNFTLKIRSTKLEDSAMYFCASVREQQETQYFGPGTRLLVL.

This rearrangement joins TRBV5-1 to TRBJ2-3; the match to TRBD2 covers 7 bases. J lost 3 bases, V lost 3 bases, and 10 bases had no gene match. This CDR3 has 16 amino acids. The germline gives CDR1 SGHRS, CDR2 YFSETQ. The CDR3 reads CASSSRAGRRTDTQYF. In DNA, the CDR3 is TGCGCCAGCAGCTCCAGAGCGGGAAGGAGGACAGATACGCAGTATTTT.

This clonotype showed up just a few times. This sequence joins TRBV5-1 and TRBJ2-3, with a tentative D call TRBD2 (6 bases). V lost 0 bases and J 3 bases, leaving 11 bases between the germline ends. Germline V CDR1 and CDR2: SGHRS, YFSETQ. This CDR3 region has 15 residues. CDR3 in amino acids: CASSLDGSTTDTQYF. As DNA, the CDR3 is TGCGCCAGCAGCTTGGACGGGAGTACAACAGATACGCAGTATTTT.

This clonotype has just a few counts. This chain connects TRBV10-3 to TRBJ2-5; D uncertain. Germline V gene lookup returns CDR1 ENHRY and CDR2 SYGVKD. The CDR3 runs 13 residues. The V end lost 3 bases, the J end lost 5 bases, and 10 bases lay between the germline ends. For the CDR3, the DNA is TGTGCCATCAGTGACCCGTCGAGGGAGACCCAGTACTTC. Translated: CAISDPSRETQYF.

This clonotype occurred once. J is TRBJ2-3 and V is TRBV24-1, with 14 bases that match TRBD2. The CDR3 sequence is 16 residues long. Germline V gene sequence: CDR1 KGHDR, CDR2 SFDVKD. J was trimmed by 10 bases and V by 4 bases; bases with no gene match: 9. CDR3 loop: CATSEGTSGSLDAQYF. The CDR3 nucleotides read TGTGCCACCAGTGAAGGGACTAGCGGGAGCCTCGACGCGCAGTATTTT.

To note about this clonotype: One junction end disagrees with the germline gene, perhaps due to a read error. This chain connects TRBV5-1 to TRBJ1-5; D call uncertain. Germline loops: CDR1 SGHRS, CDR2 YFSETQ. The length of the CDR3 is 13 residues. As DNA, the CDR3 is TGCGCCAGCGGCTTGGATAGGGAACAGCCCCAGCATTTT. Protein: CASGLDREQPQHF.

This clonotype was seen at least ten times. Here the CDR3 DNA reads TGTGCCAGCAGTGGGGGAGGGGAACGGAACACTGAAGCTTTCTTT. Translating gives CASSGGGERNTEAFF. The chain employs TRBV6-6 and TRBJ1-1; D perhaps matches TRBD1 (5 bases). The germline CDR1 and CDR2 sequences are MNHNY and SVGAGI (reference sequence). V was pared by 5 bases and J by 1 base, with 14 bases between. This CDR3 has 15 amino acids.

The rearrangement joins TRBV5-1 to TRBJ2-7; 9 nucleotides match TRBD1. The germline V gene has CDR1 SGHRS and CDR2 YFSETQ. The CDR3 loop spans 16 amino acids. The junction had 11 bases not matched to a gene; V was cut back by 4 bases and J by 3 bases. The CDR3 region is CASSPEGQGTLYEQYF. DNA for the CDR3: TGCGCCAGCAGCCCCGAGGGACAGGGAACCCTCTACGAGCAGTACTTC.

This clonotype has more than one count but fewer than ten. The J gene is TRBJ1-2, the V gene TRBV5-1, with D unclear. V was trimmed by 4 bases and J by 5 bases, leaving 15 bases between them. CDR1 and CDR2 from the germline V gene are SGHRS and YFSETQ. CDR3 length: 14 residues. CDR3 DNA sequence: TGCGCCAGCAGCAAATCAACGAGGGAATATGGCTACACCTTC. It yields the protein CASSKSTREYGYTF.

The chain couples TRBV29-1 to TRBJ2-5, with 14 bases identical to TRBD2. Germline trimming cut 7 bases from V and 2 bases from J; bases unmatched to any gene: 6. Germline V gene sequence: CDR1 SQVTM, CDR2 ANQGSEA. This CDR3 region has 15 residues. CDR3 nucleotides: TGCAGCGCTGGGACTAGCGGGAGCTCTCAAGAGACCCAGTACTTC. This translates into CSAGTSGSSQETQYF.

This clonotype is a singleton in its sample. This rearrangement joins TRBV29-1 to TRBJ1-2; D gene unclear. Germline V gene lookup returns CDR1 SQVTM and CDR2 ANQGSEA. The CDR3 runs 12 residues. With 4 bases removed from V and 0 bases from J, the gap between germline ends came to 6 bases. Here the CDR3 DNA reads TGCAGCGTTGGGGCAACTAACTATGGCTACACCTTC. It is translated as CSVGATNYGYTF.

This clonotype appeared a few times. The chain uses TRBV7-4 and TRBJ2-4; D is tentatively TRBD1 or TRBD2 (5 bases each). The V gene's germline CDR1 is SGHVT and CDR2 SQSDAQ. The CDR3 extends over 14 amino acids. V was shortened by 8 bases and J by 0 bases, with 11 bases between the two germline ends. The CDR3 bases are TGTGCCAGCGGGGCGGGCGTAGCCAAAAACATTCAGTACTTC. Translated, it gives CASGAGVAKNIQYF.

In this sample, this clonotype turned up a few times. The chain is built from TRBV27 and TRBJ2-6, with D hard to call. V was trimmed by 2 bases and J by 0 bases, leaving 5 bases between them. CDR3 length: 15 residues. CDR1 is MNHEY and CDR2 is SMNVEV in the germline V gene (reference sequence). The CDR3 sequence is CASSLGFSGANVLTF. The CDR3 nucleotides are TGTGCCAGCAGTTTAGGGTTCTCTGGGGCCAACGTCCTGACTTTC. The full variable domain, its missing parts supplied by reference TRBV27 and TRBJ2-6, is EAQVTQNPRYLITVTGKKLTVTCSQNMNHEYMSWYRQDPGLGLRQIYYSMNVEVTDKGDVPEGYKVSRKEKRNFPLILESPSPNQTSLYFCASSLGFSGANVLTFGAGSRLTVL.

The sample holds a few counts of this clonotype. This sequence joins TRBV4-1 and TRBJ1-4, with 9 bases fitting TRBD1. V lost 0 bases and J lost 6; bases outside the gene matches: 5. Germline CDR1 MGHRA, CDR2 YSYEKL. CDR3 length: 16 residues. CDR3 DNA sequence: TGCGCCAGCAGCCAAGAAGAAACAGGGGGCGATGAAAAACTGTTTTTT. This sequence encodes CASSQEETGGDEKLFF.

This clonotype was detected many times. The chain carries TRBV4-3 and TRBJ1-2, with D possibly being TRBD1 (5 bases). The length of the CDR3 is 15 residues. The V gene lost 4 bases and the J gene lost 4 bases, with 16 bases spanning the gap. In germline, CDR1 is LGHNA, CDR2 YSLEER. The CDR3 sequence is CASSPHSDNVYGYTF. The CDR3, as DNA: TGCGCCAGCAGCCCCCATTCGGACAACGTCTATGGCTACACCTTC.

This clonotype was counted between two and nine times. The chain joins TRBV5-1 to TRBJ2-3, with no clear D. Germline V lookup: CDR1 SGHRS, CDR2 YFSETQ. V was shortened by 0 bases and J by 3 bases, with 8 bases between the two germline ends. This CDR3 region has 14 residues. The CDR3 spells CASSLADNTDTQYF. The CDR3 DNA reads TGCGCCAGCAGCTTGGCCGACAATACAGATACGCAGTATTTT.

V gene TRBV24-1 combines with J gene TRBJ2-1; 7 bases fit TRBD2. V shed 2 bases and J 5 bases; nucleotides not matched to a gene: 5. Germline V gives CDR1 KGHDR, CDR2 SFDVKD. The CDR3 contains 15 residues. The chain's CDR3 is CATSDSGTIDNEQFF. CDR3 sequence (DNA): TGTGCCACCAGTGATTCCGGGACTATAGACAATGAGCAGTTCTTC.

This clonotype was detected ten times or more. This rearrangement joins TRBV6-2 or TRBV6-3 to TRBJ2-7, with D maybe TRBD1 (6 bases). The germline gives CDR1 MNHEY, CDR2 SVGEGT. The CDR3 spans 17 residues. V was trimmed by 3 bases and J by 4 bases, leaving 22 bases between them. The CDR3 here is CASSYNFEGDRRYEQYF. The CDR3 DNA is TGTGCCAGCAGTTATAATTTCGAAGGAGACAGGAGATACGAGCAGTACTTC.

The sample holds a few counts of this clonotype. This chain uses TRBV12-5 with TRBJ2-6; no definite D call. The V end lost 0 bases, the J end lost 4 bases, and 22 bases lay between the germline ends. The CDR3 is made up of 20 amino acids. Germline CDR1 LGHNT, CDR2 FRNRAP. For the CDR3, the DNA is TGTGCTAGTGGTTTGGTTTCGGTACCGGGCTCCCGGTTGGGGGCCAACGTCCTGACTTTC. This gives the protein CASGLVSVPGSRLGANVLTF. Looking up the rest from reference TRBV12-5 and TRBJ2-6 gives the full variable domain: DARVTQTPRHKVTEMGQEVTMRCQPILGHNTVFWYRQTMMQGLELLAYFRNRAPLDDSGMPKDRFSAEMPDATLATLKIQPSEPRDSAVYFCASGLVSVPGSRLGANVLTFGAGSRLTVL.

The chain uses TRBV5-4 and TRBJ2-1; D unclear. The CDR3 totals 14 residues. The germline CDR1 and CDR2 sequences are SGHNT and YYREEE (reference sequence). Between the trimmed V and J ends, which lost 1 base and 3 bases, there was a span of 8 bases. DNA for the CDR3: TGTGCCAGCAGCTTGAACACCTACTACAATGAGCAGTTCTTC. It encodes CASSLNTYYNEQFF. Together with reference TRBV5-4 and TRBJ2-1, the CDR3 gives the full variable domain: ETGVTQSPTHLIKTRGQQVTLRCSSQSGHNTVSWYQQALGQGPQFIFQYYREEENGRGNFPPRFSGLQFPNYSSELNVNALELDDSALYLCASSLNTYYNEQFFGPGTRLTVL.

The chain uses TRBV24-1 and TRBJ2-3; possible D gene TRBD2, 6 bases. CDR3 length: 14 residues. CDR1 and CDR2 from the germline V gene are KGHDR and SFDVKD. The ends were cut back, 5 bases at V and 8 bases at J, with 16 bases in the middle. The CDR3 DNA sequence: TGTGCCACCAGTGCCTCGAGCGGGCGAGGTACGCAGTATTTT. This sequence encodes CATSASSGRGTQYF.

This clonotype was seen ten or more times. CDR3 protein: CASGMETQYF. The CDR3 DNA reads as TGTGCCAGCGGAATGGAGACCCAGTACTTC. The chain carries TRBV7-2 and TRBJ2-5, with no clear D. Trimming took 8 bases from V and 5 from J, leaving 6 bases between them. Germline-derived CDR1 and CDR2 are SGHTA and FQGNSA. This CDR3 region has 10 residues.

The chain couples TRBV28 to TRBJ2-6; 11 nucleotides agree with TRBD1. The CDR3 runs to 18 residues. The J segment lost 0 bases and the V segment lost 5 bases, leaving 6 bases of the junction unmatched. Germline V gene lookup returns CDR1 MDHEN and CDR2 SYDVKM. CDR3 protein: CASSPGTGGLSGANVLTF. The DNA for the CDR3 is TGTGCCAGCAGTCCCGGGACAGGGGGTCTCTCTGGGGCCAACGTCCTGACTTTC.

This clonotype has more than one count but fewer than ten. The chain has TRBV27 and TRBJ2-2; D call uncertain. The germline V and J ends were trimmed by 5 bases and 6 bases, with 7 bases remaining between them. The CDR3 consists of 12 residues. In germline, CDR1 is MNHEY, CDR2 SMNVEV (reference sequence). This CDR3 reads CASSKVAGELFF. The CDR3 DNA sequence: TGTGCCAGCAGTAAGGTGGCCGGGGAGCTGTTTTTT.

This clonotype came up many times. The chain is built from TRBV24-1 and TRBJ2-2; 7 positions match TRBD1. Germline trimming cut 10 bases from V and 7 bases from J; bases unmatched to any gene: 2. The length of the CDR3 is 11 residues. CDR1 is KGHDR and CDR2 is SFDVKD in the germline V gene. The CDR3 DNA reads TGTGCCACAGGGACAGTCGGGGAGCTGTTTTTT. Amino acid sequence: CATGTVGELFF.

The rearrangement uses TRBV7-9 and TRBJ2-7; D is possibly TRBD1 or TRBD2 (5 bases each). The ends were cut back, 2 bases at V and 6 bases at J, with 11 bases in the middle. The CDR3 is made up of 13 amino acids. Germline CDR1 reads SEHNR; CDR2 reads FQNEAQ (reference sequence). The DNA of the CDR3 is TGTGCCAGCAGCTTAAATCCGGGGCTCGAGCAGTACTTC. Amino acids: CASSLNPGLEQYF.